This TCR beta chain was found in a study of OX40 agonist ivuxolimab in advanced cancers. Across the study: Of the patients, three showed partial responses, one with hepatocellular carcinoma and two with cutaneous melanoma.

Using immunoSEQ multiplex PCR, the repertoire was profiled, and TCRdb retains in-frame clones only, with some absent. In the table there are over 75,000 clones, 94% of which are singletons. CDR3 size: 14 residues. In germline, CDR1 is LNHDA, CDR2 SQIVND (reference sequence). The ends were cut back, 5 bases at V and 3 bases at J, with 14 bases in the middle. The input for sequencing was CD4+ or CD8+ T cells sorted from blood, taken in a trial of the OX40 agonist ivuxolimab. The TCR originated in an adult with an advanced solid tumor such as melanoma, head and neck, liver or kidney cancer. This sequence joins TRBV19 and TRBJ2-7, with D perhaps being TRBD1 or TRBD2 (5 bases each). The CDR3 DNA sequence: TGTGCCAGTAGTCGGCAGGGAGAGATCTACGAGCAGTACTTC. Its protein product is CASSRQGEIYEQYF.